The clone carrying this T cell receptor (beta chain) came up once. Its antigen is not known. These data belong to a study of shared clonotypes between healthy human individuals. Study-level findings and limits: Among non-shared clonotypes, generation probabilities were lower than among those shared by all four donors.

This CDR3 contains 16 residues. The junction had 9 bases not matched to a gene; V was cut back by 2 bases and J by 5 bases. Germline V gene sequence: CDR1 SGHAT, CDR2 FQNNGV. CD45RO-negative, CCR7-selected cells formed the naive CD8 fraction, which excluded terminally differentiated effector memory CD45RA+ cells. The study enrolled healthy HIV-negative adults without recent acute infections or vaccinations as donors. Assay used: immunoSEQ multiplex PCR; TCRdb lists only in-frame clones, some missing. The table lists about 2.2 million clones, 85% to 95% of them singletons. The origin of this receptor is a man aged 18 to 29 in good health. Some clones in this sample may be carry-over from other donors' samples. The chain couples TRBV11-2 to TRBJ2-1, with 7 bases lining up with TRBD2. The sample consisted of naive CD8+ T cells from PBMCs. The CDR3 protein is CASSLYDQRGHNEQFF. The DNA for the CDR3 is TGTGCCAGCAGCTTATATGACCAGCGGGGCCACAATGAGCAGTTCTTC.